These 27 T cell receptor beta chains share one sample of origin, sequenced in a study of vaccination and CD4 T cells after COVID-19. As for treatment: approximately 9-day PBMC culture with coronavirus spike peptide pools or control peptides (ViraFEST assay). These receptors have no known antigen. The Oncomine TCR Beta short-read assay sequenced DNA from cultured CD4+ T cells. TCRdb ran MiXCR on the PCR reads and lists one entry per CDR3 protein. The table shows about 21,000 distinct CDR3 sequences, with 35% to 40% occurring only once. The sample in question was CD4+ T cells from blood, cultured in vitro, obtained before SARS-CoV-2 vaccination. The receptors here all came from a human donor who had recovered from COVID-19.

V usage is TRBV5-1 and J usage is TRBJ1-2; D perhaps matches TRBD1 (5 bases). Germline CDR1 reads SGHRS; CDR2 reads YFSETQ. Trimming took 2 bases from V and 9 from J, leaving 14 bases between them. The CDR3 spans 13 residues. DNA of the CDR3: TGCGCCAGCAGCTTTACCAGGGAGTCCCGCTACACCTTC. Protein product: CASSFTRESRYTF.

The chain uses TRBV6-2 or TRBV6-3 and TRBJ1-3; perhaps TRBD1 as D (5 bases). This CDR3 has 15 amino acids. Germline V lookup: CDR1 MNHEY, CDR2 SVGEGT. Trimming took 6 bases from V and 2 from J, leaving 14 bases between them. CDR3 in DNA: TGTGCCAGCAGGTCGGGGCAGCTCACTGGAAACACCATATATTTT. Translation gives CASRSGQLTGNTIYF.

This rearrangement joins TRBV6-1 to TRBJ2-3; D is unresolved. There are 14 residues in the CDR3. V dropped 6 bases and J dropped 3 bases, with 13 bases sitting between them. Germline-derived CDR1 and CDR2 are MNHNS and SASEGT. The CDR3 sequence is CASSSGEFTDTQYF. The CDR3 coding sequence is TGTGCCAGCAGCTCGGGCGAGTTTACAGATACGCAGTATTTT.

V and J are TRBV28 and TRBJ2-3; no clear D. V was cut by 2 bases and J by 5 bases, with 14 bases left in between. The CDR3 consists of 15 residues. Looked up from germline, CDR1 is MDHEN and CDR2 is SYDVKM. The CDR3 sequence is CASSLRAPPKDTQYF. In nucleotides, the CDR3 is TGTGCCAGCAGTTTAAGGGCCCCGCCGAAAGATACGCAGTATTTT.

This clonotype was seen only a few times. The rearrangement joins TRBV27 to TRBJ1-1; TRBD1 matches 7 bases. This CDR3 is 16 amino acids long. Germline V lookup: CDR1 MNHEY, CDR2 SMNVEV (reference sequence). Germline trimming cut 6 bases from V and 0 bases from J; bases unmatched to any gene: 10. The CDR3 DNA reads as TGTGCCAGCAGCCCAGACAGGGTGGCTTTGAACACTGAAGCTTTCTTT. Amino acid sequence: CASSPDRVALNTEAFF.

In this sample, this clonotype turned up a few times. The genes are TRBV11-2 and TRBJ2-3; no firm D call. The V gene lost 5 bases and the J gene lost 0 bases, with 12 bases spanning the gap. There are 15 residues in the CDR3. Germline CDR1 is SGHAT and CDR2 is FQNNGV. CDR3 residues: CASSPPPPSTDTQYF. The CDR3, as DNA: TGTGCCAGCAGCCCCCCGCCACCGAGCACAGATACGCAGTATTTT. Combining the CDR3 with reference TRBV11-2 and TRBJ2-3 gives the whole variable domain EAGVAQSPRYKIIEKRQSVAFWCNPISGHATLYWYQQILGQGPKLLIQFQNNGVVDDSQLPKDRFSAERLKGVDSTLKIQPAKLEDSAVYLCASSPPPPSTDTQYFGPGTRLTVL.

V and J are TRBV29-1 and TRBJ2-7; TRBD1 is a possible D gene (6 bases). The CDR3 runs 14 residues. Looked up from germline, CDR1 is SQVTM and CDR2 is ANQGSEA. Trimming took 4 bases from V and 2 from J, leaving 15 bases between them. The CDR3 protein is CSVGPSGTTYEQYF. For the CDR3, the DNA is TGCAGCGTTGGTCCCTCCGGGACAACCTACGAGCAGTACTTC.

This clonotype showed up just a few times. The gene calls are TRBV12-1 and TRBJ2-7; the DNA was not used to check the table's D call, TRBD2. TRBV12-1 is reported as a pseudogene. The CDR3 spans 16 residues. CDR3 DNA sequence: TGTGCCAGCAGCTCCGGACTAGCGGGAGTTAGCTACGAGCAGTACTTC. Protein: CASSSGLAGVSYEQYF.

The chain links TRBV10-3 to TRBJ2-5; 8 bases are a match to TRBD1. The CDR3 runs 13 residues. The junction had 6 bases not matched to a gene; V was cut back by 10 bases and J by 2 bases. Looked up from germline, CDR1 is ENHRY and CDR2 is SYGVKD. The CDR3 DNA follows: TGTGCCACCTGGGACAGGCCGCAAGAGACCCAGTACTTC. Translation gives CATWDRPQETQYF.

This clonotype was seen a handful of times. The chain carries TRBV19 and TRBJ1-5; TRBD1 matches at 7 bases. The trim removed 4 bases at V and 4 bases at J, leaving 10 bases unmatched. Germline V lookup: CDR1 LNHDA, CDR2 SQIVND (reference sequence). The CDR3 covers 16 residues. CDR3 DNA: TGTGCCAGTAGTACGACGGGACAGCCAAGAAATCAGCCCCAGCATTTT. This codes for CASSTTGQPRNQPQHF.

The chain joins TRBV5-1 to TRBJ2-5; no reliable D call. The CDR3 length is 12 residues. The germline V gene has CDR1 SGHRS and CDR2 YFSETQ. V dropped 4 bases and J dropped 5 bases, with 9 bases sitting between them. The chain's CDR3 is CASSQGAETQYF. The CDR3 nucleotides read TGCGCCAGCAGCCAAGGAGCTGAGACCCAGTACTTC.

This chain uses TRBV20-1 with TRBJ2-1, with TRBD2 as a possible D gene (6 bases). This CDR3 comprises 14 residues. Germline CDR1 is DFQATT and CDR2 is SNEGSKA (reference sequence). V lost 5 bases and J 3 bases, leaving 14 bases between the germline ends. The chain's CDR3 is CSAGSGRNYNEQFF. The CDR3 DNA sequence: TGCAGTGCTGGTAGCGGTAGAAACTACAATGAGCAGTTCTTC.

This clonotype has just a few counts. This chain links TRBV28 with TRBJ1-1, with D uncertain. Germline V gene data show CDR1 as MDHEN and CDR2 as SYDVKM. V was clipped by 2 bases and J by 4 bases, with 8 bases between them. The CDR3 runs 13 residues. Written as DNA, the CDR3 is TGTGCCAGCAGTTTAGCCGTTATCACTGAAGCTTTCTTT. It is translated as CASSLAVITEAFF.

The rearrangement links TRBV20-1 to TRBJ2-7, with 7 positions matching TRBD2. Germline CDR1 is DFQATT and CDR2 is SNEGSKA (reference sequence). The ends lost 2 bases at V and 0 bases at J; junction bases unmatched: 7. This CDR3 region has 15 residues. This CDR3 is CSARMAGVHSYEQYF. As DNA, the CDR3 is TGCAGTGCTAGAATGGCGGGAGTCCACTCCTACGAGCAGTACTTC.

The gene calls are TRBV19 and TRBJ1-5; D is perhaps TRBD1 (5 bases). With 8 bases removed from V and 0 bases from J, the gap between germline ends came to 20 bases. The germline V gene encodes CDR1 LNHDA and CDR2 SQIVND (reference sequence). The CDR3 consists of 17 residues. CDR3 nucleotide sequence: TGTGCCAGTGGAACTAGACAGCAAACATATAGCAATCAGCCCCAGCATTTT. Translated, it gives CASGTRQQTYSNQPQHF.

The chain carries TRBV20-1 and TRBJ2-5; no clear D gene. V lost 2 bases to trimming and J lost 5 bases, with 9 bases between them. The CDR3 has 12 residues. Germline CDR1 and CDR2: DFQATT and SNEGSKA (reference sequence). CDR3 bases: TGCAGTGCTAGATTTCAGTCGGAGACCCAGTACTTC. Its translation: CSARFQSETQYF.

This clonotype was counted only a few times. V usage is TRBV28 and J usage is TRBJ2-2; tentative D call: TRBD2 (6 bases). The germline V gene encodes CDR1 MDHEN and CDR2 SYDVKM. This CDR3 contains 12 residues. In DNA, the CDR3 is TGTGCTACTAGCTCGTACACCGGGGAGCTGTTTTTT. Its translation: CATSSYTGELFF.

The table lists this clonotype with a few counts. As DNA, the CDR3 is TGTGCCATCAGTGGAGTAAACAGGGTCTATGGCTACACCTTC. This codes for CAISGVNRVYGYTF. J is TRBJ1-2 and V is TRBV10-3; D perhaps matches TRBD1 (6 bases). Germline CDR1 and CDR2: ENHRY and SYGVKD. The CDR3 totals 14 residues. Trimming shortened V by 4 bases and J by 4 bases, and 13 bases separated the two germline ends.

This clonotype occurred once. The J gene is TRBJ2-7, the V gene TRBV19; TRBD1 might be the D (6 bases). Trimming cost V 4 bases and J 5 bases, with 15 bases left between them. The CDR3 has 14 amino acids. CDR1 LNHDA and CDR2 SQIVND come from the germline V gene (reference sequence). The CDR3 loop reads CASSKVHRAHEQYF. CDR3 DNA: TGTGCCAGTAGTAAGGTCCACAGGGCCCACGAGCAGTACTTC.

The chain joins TRBV28 to TRBJ2-5, with D unresolved. Per germline, CDR1 MDHEN and CDR2 SYDVKM. The germline V and J ends were trimmed by 1 base and 2 bases, with 8 bases remaining between them. The CDR3 covers 14 residues. In DNA, the CDR3 is TGTGCCAGCAGTTTATATCAGCAGCAAGAGACCCAGTACTTC. Amino acids: CASSLYQQQETQYF.

The rearrangement joins TRBV7-3 to TRBJ1-1; D gene unclear. V lost 3 bases and J lost 3, with 11 bases in between. This CDR3 contains 14 residues. Germline V gene lookup returns CDR1 SGHTA and CDR2 FQGTGA. The CDR3: CASSFSHKDTEAFF. CDR3 sequence (DNA): TGTGCCAGCAGCTTTTCCCACAAAGACACTGAAGCTTTCTTT.

The chain links TRBV7-2 to TRBJ1-1; no clear D gene. The germline V and J ends were trimmed by 5 bases and 1 base, with 11 bases remaining between them. The CDR3 contains 14 residues. Germline loops: CDR1 SGHTA, CDR2 FQGNSA. CDR3 in amino acids: CASSPRAQNTEAFF. CDR3 DNA: TGTGCCAGCAGCCCAAGGGCGCAGAACACTGAAGCTTTCTTT.

This clonotype was seen a handful of times. The CDR3 protein is CASSLSWGNPSQTQYF. Written as DNA, the CDR3 is TGTGCCAGCAGCTTATCCTGGGGAAACCCAAGTCAGACCCAGTACTTC. The rearrangement uses TRBV11-3 and TRBJ2-5; D gene ambiguous. The CDR3 is made up of 16 amino acids. Trimming left V 2 bases short and J 6 bases short, with 19 bases between. Per germline, CDR1 SGHNT and CDR2 YENEEA. The full variable domain, with the rest looked up from reference TRBV11-3 and TRBJ2-5, is EAGVVQSPRYKIIEKKQPVAFWCNPISGHNTLYWYLQNLGQGPELLIRYENEEAVDDSQLPKDRFSAERLKGVDSTLKIQPAELGDSAVYLCASSLSWGNPSQTQYFGPGTRLLVL.

This clonotype came up a few times. The chain carries TRBV20-1 and TRBJ2-7, with D possibly matching TRBD1 (5 bases). The CDR3 spans 10 residues. The V end lost 7 bases, the J end lost 3 bases, and 7 bases lay between the germline ends. Germline V gene sequence: CDR1 DFQATT, CDR2 SNEGSKA (reference sequence). The CDR3 here is CSGQYYEQYF. Here the CDR3 DNA reads TGCAGTGGACAGTACTACGAGCAGTACTTC.

The chain uses TRBV27 and TRBJ2-1; 11 bases line up with TRBD2. CDR3 size: 12 residues. The germline V gene encodes CDR1 MNHEY and CDR2 SMNVEV (reference sequence). Trimming cost V 6 bases and J 13 bases; bases outside gene matches: 5. The CDR3 sequence is CASSFSGGAQFF. CDR3 sequence (DNA): TGTGCCAGCAGCTTTAGCGGGGGGGCTCAGTTCTTC.

This chain links TRBV19 with TRBJ2-1; D might be TRBD1 (6 bases). CDR3 length equals 15 residues. V shed 4 bases and J shed 0 bases, with 10 bases lying between them. CDR1 LNHDA and CDR2 SQIVND come from the germline V gene (reference sequence). CDR3 DNA: TGTGCCAGTAGTAAGGACAGATTCTCCTACAATGAGCAGTTCTTC. It yields the protein CASSKDRFSYNEQFF.

The rearrangement links TRBV11-2 to TRBJ2-2, with D possibly matching TRBD2 (5 bases). The CDR3 runs 15 residues. Germline CDR1 SGHAT, CDR2 FQNNGV. Trimming shortened V by 3 bases and J by 5 bases, and 13 bases separated the two germline ends. The CDR3 spells CASSFGESATGELFF. CDR3 bases: TGTGCCAGCAGCTTCGGGGAATCTGCAACCGGGGAGCTGTTTTTT.